The source of this T cell receptor beta chain is a study of post-analysis software for immune sequencing data. Study-level background: There were relapsing-remitting, secondary progressive and progressive-relapsing multiple sclerosis among the disease courses included.

Regarding this clonotype: Its antigen remains unidentified.

Included in the TCR beta cDNA libraries were unique molecular identifiers. TCRdb re-called the PCR reads with MiXCR, one entry per CDR3 protein. This table has about 820,000 distinct CDR3 sequences, under 70% appearing once. Overall study findings and caveats: Five TRBV segments appeared more often in patients than in controls, and TRBV5-6, TRBV5-1 and TRBV20-1 were among these. Among multiple sclerosis patients, normalized Chao1 diversity was significantly below that of controls.

The ends lost 2 bases at V and 5 bases at J; junction bases unmatched: 4. The CDR3 is 15 amino acids. Germline V gives CDR1 MGHDK, CDR2 SYGVNS. Sequenced sample: blood. This chain joins TRBV25-1 and TRBJ2-5, with 11 bases that match TRBD2. This TCR was sampled from a girl between 5 and 17 years old with multiple sclerosis. The chain's CDR3 is CASSELAGGPETQYF. CDR3 DNA: TGTGCCAGCAGTGAACTAGCGGGGGGCCCGGAGACCCAGTACTTC.